This paragraph covers one T cell receptor (beta chain) sequence. An input of about 0.5 to 1 ug of RNA was subjected to reverse transcription using random hexamers. The immunoSEQ assay covered 54 Vbeta and 13 Jbeta segments for CDR3. MiXCR, applied by TCRdb to the immunoSEQ multiplex PCR reads, yields one record per CDR3 protein. The sample holds around 170,000 distinct CDR3 sequences, approximately 95% seen once. The data originate from a study of CD8 T cells in Susac syndrome. With V trimmed by 5 bases and J by 0 bases, 3 bases remained unmatched. The CDR3 is made up of 14 amino acids. From germline, CDR1 is DFQATT and CDR2 SNEGSKA (reference sequence).

Sequenced material: CD4+ T cells from PBMCs. This clonotype was sampled from a human donor with Susac syndrome. The chain links TRBV20-1 to TRBJ1-5; 8 bases match TRBD1. CDR3 sequence reads: CSAGDRGSNQPQHF. In DNA, the CDR3 is TGCAGTGCTGGTGACAGGGGTAGCAATCAGCCCCAGCATTTT.